This T cell receptor (beta chain) was captured in a study of regulatory T cells in long-lasting Graves disease (dated by TCRdb to the early 2020s). Notes on the research overall: In the newly diagnosed Graves' disease group, patients had been taking antithyroid drugs for less than 3 months. This study used TCR sequencing and RNA sequencing of peripheral blood to compare persistent Graves' disease patients against newly diagnosed Graves' disease patients. The study was conducted in China and was registered as a clinical trial. TCR sequencing covered some 13 persistent and roughly 20 newly diagnosed Graves' disease patients, some 33 samples in total.

The CDR3 numbers 18 residues from cysteine through phenylalanine. CDR3 DNA only is kept here, 54 bases in frame from base 1. Here V drops 7 bases and J drops 0 bases, and the junction holds 15 bases not matched to any gene. Sequences MNHEY (CDR1) and SMNVEV (CDR2) are obtained from the germline V gene (reference sequence). What the study reported, not specific to this receptor: The small sample size was acknowledged by the authors as a limitation that may reduce accuracy. Only the TCR beta chain was sequenced and analyzed. Compared with newly diagnosed patients, patients with persistent Graves' disease had lower TCR Shannon entropy and fewer highly expanded clones, which suggests clonal expansion. TRBV28, TRBJ1-2 and TRBJ2-5 were preferentially used in persistent disease, while TRBV20-1 and TRBJ2-1 were favored in newly diagnosed disease. Only peripheral blood was studied, because thyroid tissue, the primary lesion, was inaccessible. A larger number of public clonotypes was shared among persistent patients (about 2,700) than among newly diagnosed patients (roughly 930).

Library prep was done by multiplex PCR. TCRdb lists the instrument as Illumina HiSeq 4000. TCR beta libraries were built with iRepertoire HTBI primers and Arm-PCR amplification of CDR3 regions. Before sequencing, the PCR products went through gel purification. In the authors' own workflow: A total of 62 TRBV and some 15 TRBJ segments were identified across samples and were used for gene usage analysis of CDR3 amino acid clonotypes. COPE and FqMerger were used to merge filtered high-quality paired reads into contigs. BLAST was used to align contigs to IMGT TRBV, TRBD and TRBJ reference genes, and CDR3 was defined according to IMGT. Clonotypes above 0.1% frequency were classified as highly expanded clones. Shannon entropy served as the measure of repertoire diversity, while the Gini coefficient captured V-J evenness. Public clonotypes were defined as clonotypes shared by more than one individual. TCRdb reprocessing: public reads trimmed at Q25 with fastp, clones called with MiXCR, in-frame beta chains kept. A single entry per CDR3 protein holds the most common genes and DNA from its merged rows. V and J calls and clone size were set by TCRdb, not the authors. The sample table contains about 540,000 distinct CDR3 sequences; only one count was recorded for approximately 12% of them. The ten largest clones take up over 7.5% of the sample.

This specimen's time point label, per the study, means: newly diagnosed GD, antithyroid drugs for less than 3 months. For both TCR sequencing and RNA sequencing, RNA was extracted from PBMCs in TRIzol. Graves' disease was diagnosed according to American Thyroid Association guidelines. Patients were recruited from an endocrinology department in Xi'an, China. Each patient gave around 9.2 milliliters of peripheral blood, collected in an EDTA anticoagulant tube. Ficoll Paque Plus density gradient separation was used to isolate PBMCs, and no further T cell sorting was done. An Agilent 2100 Bioanalyzer and agarose gel were used to assess RNA quality, and a NanoDrop 2000 was used to measure RNA concentration. This clonotype was counted at least ten times. The antigen it binds to is not known. No per-base quality is available; no much larger clone lies one base away. These records were also assigned to another study, of T cells in Graves' hyperthyroidism and ophthalmopathy. As the second paper documents: A patient counted as having stable Graves' hyperthyroidism if no progression to ophthalmopathy occurred over 18 months of follow-up. Hyperthyroidism patients were aged 18 to 65 years and newly diagnosed, with disease duration of less than 2 months. Exclusion was applied to patients with uncontrolled infections, other autoimmune diseases, pregnancy or lactation. Diagnoses relied on clinical symptoms, serum thyroxine and TRAb, thyroid ultrasound and orbital computed tomography. For the first round of RT-PCR on the TCR CDR3, the HTBI primer set was used together with the Qiagen OneStep RT-PCR kit. Most expanded thyroid clonotypes (frequency above 0.001) were also detected in blood, suggesting blood repertoires may reflect thyroid immune responses. Ophthalmopathy was separated from stable hyperthyroidism by a 13 V-J signature model, with approximately 89% sensitivity and about 81% specificity obtained in cross-validation and 80%/75% obtained in testing. In validation, the model predicted progression to ophthalmopathy with about 71% sensitivity and roughly 72% specificity, a median of approximately 6.7 months before onset. To identify TCR V-J signatures that set the groups apart, the researchers used a discovery cohort of about a hundred patients, made up of approximately 43 with Graves' ophthalmopathy and some 60 with stable Graves' hyperthyroidism. Prospective prediction of ophthalmopathy was tested in an independent validation cohort of fewer than 20 hyperthyroidism patients and some 17 patients who later progressed to ophthalmopathy. The roughly 94 discovery patients were randomly divided into training and test sets at a 7:3 ratio. In addition, the study compared T-cell repertoires in thyroid tissue and in blood from several Graves' hyperthyroidism patients. Once sampling was done, hyperthyroidism patients were given methimazole at a starting dose of 30 mg daily, whereas ophthalmopathy patients were given high-dose intravenous methylprednisolone. The libraries were constructed in a second round of multiplex PCR and then size-selected and purified. Paired-end sequencing of the libraries was performed with 100 bp reads on an Illumina HiSeq2000. SOAPnuke was used to process the raw data, with reads discarded if the reads contained adapters or uncalled bases, had a mean Phred below 15, or lacked an exact constant-primer or identifier match. High-quality paired reads were merged using COPE v1.2.5, and each unique nucleotide sequence was defined as a clonotype. Clonotypes were aligned to IMGT TRBV, TRBD and TRBJ reference segments using MiTCR v1.1. Only V-J combinations with frequency above 0.0001, covering about 99% of repertoires, were analysed. A TCS score was defined as the ratio between F50 (clonal expansion) and ExV (chaos), using BLOSUM62-based TCRdist between CDR3 peptides within each V-J. Welch's t-statistics and random forest reduced roughly 500 V-J features to 13, which were used in a naive Bayes classifier (R e1071). Sample size was not statistically predetermined, and investigators were not blinded to group allocation. The paper reports TCR Vbeta CDR3 sequencing of over 130 peripheral blood samples: under 45 ophthalmopathy, about 75 hyperthyroidism and around 17 progressor patients.

This receptor was identified in a man aged 25 to 40 with Graves disease. Donor details come from another sample of the same person, matched by shared clones. The rearranged chain carries TRBV27 and TRBJ2-4, and 7 junction bases match TRBD2. The specimen comprised peripheral blood mononuclear cells (PBMCs), sampled at new diagnosis, from a patient treated with antithyroid drugs. CDR3 sequence: CASTPPGGITGAKNIQYF. At the DNA level, the sequence is TGTGCCAGCACCCCACCCGGGGGGATTACTGGAGCCAAAAACATTCAGTACTTC.